The entry below describes one T cell receptor (beta chain). Libraries were prepared by immunoSEQ multiplex PCR; TCRdb keeps only in-frame clonotypes and omits some of them. The sample includes a few hundred thousand clones, approximately 87% of them seen just once. Germline V gene lookup returns CDR1 LGHNA and CDR2 YSLEER. The length of the CDR3 is 14 residues. V shed 4 bases and J 4 bases; nucleotides not matched to a gene: 5. This record comes from a study of blood T cell repertoires in COVID-19. The sequence derives from a woman aged 50 to 60 who had recovered from COVID-19. The gene calls are TRBV4-3 and TRBJ2-7, with TRBD2 identical over 9 bases. Sequenced input: PBMCs or T cells enriched from blood (not recorded which). The CDR3 nucleotides read TGCGCCAGCAGCCCCGGACTAGCGAGGTACGAGCAGTACTTC. This codes for CASSPGLARYEQYF.